These 22 T cell receptor beta chains were all obtained from the same sample, sequenced in a study of CD8 T cells in Susac syndrome. An amount of RNA that ranged from roughly 0.5 to 1 ug was reverse transcribed with random hexamers. A single record per CDR3 protein comes from TCRdb applying MiXCR to the immunoSEQ multiplex PCR reads. The sample lists about 71,000 distinct CDR3 sequences, over 90% seen once, with 0.085% to 0.14% in the top ten. The sequencing sample was made of CD4+ T cells from PBMCs. Receptors were obtained from a human donor with multiple sclerosis.

J is TRBJ2-1 and V is TRBV2; a weak D match, TRBD1 (6 bases). The V end lost 7 bases, the J end lost 4 bases, and 11 bases lay between the germline ends. This CDR3 spans 13 amino acids. Germline V gene data show CDR1 as SNHLY and CDR2 as FYNNEI. CDR3 sequence reads: CASTLGQYNEQFF. Here the CDR3 DNA reads TGTGCCAGCACCCTGGGACAATACAATGAGCAGTTCTTC.

The V call is TRBV18, the J call TRBJ2-1; 7 nucleotides line up with TRBD2. Trimming at V came to 3 bases and at J to 7 bases, leaving 3 bases not matched to a gene. Germline-derived CDR1 and CDR2 are KGHSH and LQKENI. The CDR3 is made up of 13 amino acids. The CDR3, as DNA: TGTGCCAGCTCACCCTCCGGGGGGAATGAGCAGTTCTTC. Encoded protein: CASSPSGGNEQFF. Full variable domain (missing parts from reference TRBV18 and TRBJ2-1): NAGVMQNPRHLVRRRGQEARLRCSPMKGHSHVYWYRQLPEEGLKFMVYLQKENIIDESGMPKERFSAEFPKEGPSILRIQQVVRGDSAAYFCASSPSGGNEQFFGPGTRLTVL.

The chain carries TRBV5-1 and TRBJ2-5; the D is unclear. The V gene's germline CDR1 is SGHRS and CDR2 YFSETQ. The CDR3 is made up of 16 amino acids. Trimming removed 3 bases from V and 4 bases from J, with 19 bases in between. The CDR3: CASSSREPRSGETQYF. In DNA form, the CDR3 reads TGCGCCAGCAGCTCCCGAGAGCCCAGGTCCGGAGAGACCCAGTACTTC.

The V gene is TRBV7-2, the J gene TRBJ1-1, with TRBD1 as a possible D gene (5 bases). The germline V and J ends were trimmed by 5 bases and 1 base, with 14 bases remaining between them. This CDR3 has 15 amino acids. Germline V lookup: CDR1 SGHTA, CDR2 FQGNSA. Written as DNA, the CDR3 is TGTGCCAGCAGCCATAGACAGTCCCGGAACACTGAAGCTTTCTTT. It is translated as CASSHRQSRNTEAFF.

V usage is TRBV7-2 and J usage is TRBJ2-3; no clear D. The CDR3 sequence is 14 residues long. V lost 2 bases, J lost 0 bases, and 6 bases lay in between. Germline V gene data show CDR1 as SGHTA and CDR2 as FQGNSA. CDR3 in DNA: TGTGCCAGCAGCTTACAGACTAGCACAGATACGCAGTATTTT. It encodes CASSLQTSTDTQYF.

This clonotype was seen only once. This chain uses TRBV7-2 with TRBJ2-7; D might be TRBD2 (6 bases). This CDR3 is 14 amino acids long. The ends were cut back, 7 bases at V and 0 bases at J, with 13 bases in the middle. Germline-derived CDR1 and CDR2 are SGHTA and FQGNSA. The CDR3 region is CASNRPDYSYEQYF. In nucleotides, the CDR3 is TGTGCCAGCAATAGACCGGACTACTCCTACGAGCAGTACTTC.

V and J are TRBV10-3 and TRBJ1-1, with D uncertain. CDR1 and CDR2 from the germline V gene are ENHRY and SYGVKD. The length of the CDR3 is 13 residues. The V end lost 10 bases, the J end lost 0 bases, and 12 bases lay between the germline ends. CDR3 DNA: TGTGCCACAACAACCCTGTTGAACACTGAAGCTTTCTTT. This gives the protein CATTTLLNTEAFF.

This clonotype was seen once. This sequence joins TRBV6-1 and TRBJ2-6, with TRBD1 matching 9 bases. V was clipped by 6 bases and J by 4 bases; unmatched bases: 7. CDR1 is MNHNS and CDR2 is SASEGT in the germline V gene. The CDR3 runs to 16 residues. CDR3: CASRTGGSGGANVLTF. CDR3 sequence (DNA): TGTGCCAGCAGGACAGGGGGAAGTGGCGGGGCCAACGTCCTGACTTTC.

The rearrangement uses TRBV30 and TRBJ1-1; possible D gene TRBD1, 6 bases. Between the trimmed V and J ends, which lost 1 base and 10 bases, there was a span of 10 bases. The CDR3 runs 11 residues. From germline, CDR1 is GTSNPN and CDR2 SVGIG (reference sequence). CDR3 DNA: TGTGCCTGGAGTGGGTCAGGGGCAGCTTTCTTT. It codes for CAWSGSGAAFF. The whole variable domain, filled in from reference TRBV30 and TRBJ1-1, reads SQTIHQWPATLVQPVGSPLSLECTVEGTSNPNLYWYRQAAGRGLQLLFYSVGIGQISSEVPQNLSASRPQDRQFILSSKKLLLSDSGFYLCAWSGSGAAFFGQGTRLTVV.

CDR3 sequence reads: CASSRWTGYGYTF. CDR3 in DNA: TGCGCCAGCAGCCGCTGGACAGGGTATGGCTACACCTTC. This chain uses TRBV5-1 with TRBJ1-2; 8 bases agree with TRBD1. Germline loops: CDR1 SGHRS, CDR2 YFSETQ. The length of the CDR3 is 13 residues. J was trimmed by 5 bases and V by 4 bases; bases with no gene match: 4.

This clonotype was seen just once. The genes are TRBV3-1 and TRBJ2-1; D might be TRBD2 (6 bases). V was trimmed by 0 bases and J by 10 bases, leaving 16 bases between them. The CDR3 runs to 15 residues. Germline CDR1 and CDR2: LGHDT and YNNKEL (reference sequence). The CDR3 sequence: CASSQDVAGPREQFF. In nucleotides, the CDR3 is TGTGCCAGCAGCCAAGACGTGGCGGGGCCCCGAGAGCAGTTCTTC.

The rearrangement uses TRBV4-2 and TRBJ2-7; 7 nucleotides agree with TRBD2. Germline V gene data show CDR1 as LGHNA and CDR2 as YNFKEQ. This CDR3 comprises 16 residues. Losses at the gene ends were 4 bases for V and 0 bases for J; bases not matched to a gene: 9. The CDR3 DNA reads TGTGCCAGCAGCCGCGGGACTACTGCGAGCTCCTACGAGCAGTACTTC. Protein sequence: CASSRGTTASSYEQYF.

V and J are TRBV2 and TRBJ1-5; D not resolved. V was trimmed by 6 bases and J by 4 bases, leaving 10 bases between them. This CDR3 has 13 amino acids. Germline values: CDR1 SNHLY, CDR2 FYNNEI. CDR3 sequence: CASRQTTNQPQHF. The CDR3 DNA is TGTGCCAGCAGGCAGACAACGAATCAGCCCCAGCATTTT.

The CDR3 spells CASSQPGSLNIQYF. The CDR3 DNA is TGTGCCAGCAGCCAGCCCGGGAGTCTAAACATTCAGTACTTC. V usage is TRBV7-8 and J usage is TRBJ2-4; D is perhaps TRBD2 (6 bases). Germline V gene data show CDR1 as SGHVS and CDR2 as FQNEAQ. Trimming cost V 5 bases and J 6 bases, with 14 bases left between them. The CDR3 is 14 amino acids.

This chain links TRBV28 with TRBJ1-2, with 7 nucleotides matching TRBD1. Looked up from germline, CDR1 is MDHEN and CDR2 is SYDVKM. This CDR3 has 18 amino acids. V trimming: 3 bases; J trimming: 8 bases; junction bases outside the gene matches: 21. The CDR3 DNA follows: TGTGCCAGCAGTTTTCTTTCTTGGCGCCGGGACAGCTATTTCGGCTACACCTTC. Translation: CASSFLSWRRDSYFGYTF.

The chain uses TRBV20-1 and TRBJ2-5, with D perhaps matching TRBD2 (5 bases). The germline gives CDR1 DFQATT, CDR2 SNEGSKA (reference sequence). The CDR3 loop spans 12 amino acids. Trimming removed 6 bases from V and 3 bases from J, with 11 bases in between. The DNA for the CDR3 is TGCAGTGCACGGGGAGAGGAAGAGACCCAGTACTTC. Its translation: CSARGEEETQYF.

This clonotype was counted only a few times. The chain uses TRBV30 and TRBJ2-5; D is ambiguous. Germline assignment: CDR1 GTSNPN and CDR2 SVGIG (reference sequence). CDR3 length: 10 amino acids. The V and J ends lost 4 bases and 5 bases respectively, with 5 bases between them. In nucleotides, the CDR3 is TGTGCCTGGAAAATTGAGACCCAGTACTTC. Its protein product is CAWKIETQYF.

The chain combines TRBV29-1 with TRBJ1-1; D call uncertain. The CDR3 runs to 13 residues. Germline V CDR1 and CDR2: SQVTM, ANQGSEA. V lost 4 bases to trimming and J lost 0 bases, with 9 bases between them. The CDR3 protein is CSVARSLNTEAFF. The CDR3 nucleotides are TGCAGCGTTGCGCGCAGCTTGAACACTGAAGCTTTCTTT.

This chain links TRBV6-2 or TRBV6-3 with TRBJ2-7, with D unresolved. CDR3 size: 13 residues. Germline V gives CDR1 MNHEY, CDR2 SVGEGT. V was clipped by 6 bases and J by 3 bases, with 12 bases between them. CDR3 bases: TGTGCCAGCAGGGAATCGACCGACTACGAGCAGTACTTC. It specifies CASRESTDYEQYF.

This rearrangement joins TRBV11-2 to TRBJ2-3, with 10 bases that match TRBD1. Germline V gene sequence: CDR1 SGHAT, CDR2 FQNNGV. This CDR3 has 15 amino acids. With V trimmed by 5 bases and J by 1 base, 3 bases remained unmatched. The CDR3 here is CASSIGTGGTDTQYF. The CDR3 nucleotides are TGTGCCAGCAGCATAGGGACAGGGGGCACAGATACGCAGTATTTT.

The chain is built from TRBV29-1 and TRBJ1-2; unclear D gene. V lost 2 bases and J lost 8, with 12 bases in between. This CDR3 contains 12 residues. CDR1 and CDR2 from the germline V gene are SQVTM and ANQGSEA. Written as DNA, the CDR3 is TGCAGCGTTGAACCGTCAGGACGGGGCTACACCTTC. Protein sequence: CSVEPSGRGYTF.

The chain employs TRBV15 and TRBJ2-5, with D perhaps TRBD2 (6 bases). Looked up from germline, CDR1 is LNHNV and CDR2 is YYDKDF (reference sequence). V was clipped by 1 base and J by 2 bases, with 8 bases between them. The CDR3 extends over 14 amino acids. CDR3 protein: CATSRGGEQETQYF. In DNA form, the CDR3 reads TGTGCCACCAGCAGAGGGGGGGAGCAAGAGACCCAGTACTTC.